Described below is a single TCR beta chain sequence and its context. This sample is part of a study of blood T cell repertoires in COVID-19. For the study at large: Sites across the United States, Italy and Spain contributed samples from acute and convalescent COVID-19.

People in the exposed group encountered a COVID-19 case within 2 weeks before entering the study. Some clones are missing from TCRdb's copy, which holds only in-frame ones; the method was immunoSEQ multiplex PCR. The sample comprises 250,000 or so clones, about 85% of which are singletons, and approximately 6.6% rests with the top ten. The V and J ends lost 2 bases and 8 bases, in that order; junction bases with no gene match: 2. Germline V lookup: CDR1 SGHDT, CDR2 YYEEEE. This CDR3 contains 12 residues. Source material: PBMCs or T cells enriched from blood (not recorded which). This clonotype originated in a woman aged 45-65 years who had been exposed to COVID-19. The chain carries TRBV5-6 and TRBJ2-5; 8 bases line up with TRBD1. The DNA of the CDR3 is TGTGCCAGCAGCTTAGACAGGGGAACCCAGTACTTC. Translating it yields CASSLDRGTQYF.